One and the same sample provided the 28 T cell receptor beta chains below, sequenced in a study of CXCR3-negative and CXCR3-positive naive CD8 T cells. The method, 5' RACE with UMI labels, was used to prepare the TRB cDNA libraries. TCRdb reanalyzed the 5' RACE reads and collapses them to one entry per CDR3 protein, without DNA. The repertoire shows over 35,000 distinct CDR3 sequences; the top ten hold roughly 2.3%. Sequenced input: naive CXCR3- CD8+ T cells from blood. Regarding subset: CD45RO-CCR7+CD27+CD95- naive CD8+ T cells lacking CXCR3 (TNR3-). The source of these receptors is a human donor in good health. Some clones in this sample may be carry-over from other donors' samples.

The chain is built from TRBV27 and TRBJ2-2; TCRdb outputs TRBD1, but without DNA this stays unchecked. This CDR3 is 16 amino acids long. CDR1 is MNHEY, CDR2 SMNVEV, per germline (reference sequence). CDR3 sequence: CASSQKQGRWPGELFF.

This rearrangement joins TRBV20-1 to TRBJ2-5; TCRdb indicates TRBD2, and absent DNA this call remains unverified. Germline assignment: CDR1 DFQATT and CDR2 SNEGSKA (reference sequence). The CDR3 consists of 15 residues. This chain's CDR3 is CSARNLSSGGKTQYF.

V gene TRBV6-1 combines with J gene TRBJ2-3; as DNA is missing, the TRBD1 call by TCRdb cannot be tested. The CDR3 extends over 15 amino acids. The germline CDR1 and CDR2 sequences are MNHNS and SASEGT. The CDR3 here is CASSPGQGGADTQYF.

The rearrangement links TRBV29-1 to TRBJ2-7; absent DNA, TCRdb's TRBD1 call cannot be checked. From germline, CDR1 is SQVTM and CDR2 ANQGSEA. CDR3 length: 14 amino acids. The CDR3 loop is CSVSWAGASYEQYF.

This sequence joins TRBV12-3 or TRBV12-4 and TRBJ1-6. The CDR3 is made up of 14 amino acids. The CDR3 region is CASSLAGGFSPLHF.

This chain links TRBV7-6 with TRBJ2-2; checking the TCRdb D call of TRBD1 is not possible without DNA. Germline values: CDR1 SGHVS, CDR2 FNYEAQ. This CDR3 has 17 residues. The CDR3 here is CASSLAQGGVSTGELFF.

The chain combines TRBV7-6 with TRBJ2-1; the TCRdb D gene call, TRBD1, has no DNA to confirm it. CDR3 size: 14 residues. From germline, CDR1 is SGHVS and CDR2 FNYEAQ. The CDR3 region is CASSFQGAYNEQFF.

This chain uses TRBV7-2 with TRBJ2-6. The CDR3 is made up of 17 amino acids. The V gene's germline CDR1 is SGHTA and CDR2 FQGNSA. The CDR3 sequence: CASSLGTSFSGANVLTF.

The CDR3 loop reads CASSPPAGGPNEQFF. The rearrangement links TRBV19 to TRBJ2-1; TCRdb indicates TRBD2, and absent DNA this call remains unverified. This CDR3 contains 15 residues. Germline V lookup: CDR1 LNHDA, CDR2 SQIVND (reference sequence).

CDR3 sequence reads: CSIPRLTGGQETQYF. V is TRBV29-1 and J is TRBJ2-5; the TRBD1 assignment by TCRdb is unverifiable without DNA. CDR3 length: 15 amino acids. Germline CDR1 is SQVTM and CDR2 is ANQGSEA.

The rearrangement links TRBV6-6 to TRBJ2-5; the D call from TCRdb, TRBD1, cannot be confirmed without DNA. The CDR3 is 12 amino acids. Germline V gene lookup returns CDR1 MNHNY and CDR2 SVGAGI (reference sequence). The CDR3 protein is CASTTGQETQYF.

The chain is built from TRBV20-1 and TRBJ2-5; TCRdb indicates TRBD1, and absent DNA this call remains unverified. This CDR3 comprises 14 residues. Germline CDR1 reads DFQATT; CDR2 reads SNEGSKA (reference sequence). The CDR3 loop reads CSARPDLGPETQYF.

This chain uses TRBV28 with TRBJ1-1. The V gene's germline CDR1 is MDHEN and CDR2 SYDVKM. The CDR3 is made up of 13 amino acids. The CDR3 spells CASSFGGVLEAFF.

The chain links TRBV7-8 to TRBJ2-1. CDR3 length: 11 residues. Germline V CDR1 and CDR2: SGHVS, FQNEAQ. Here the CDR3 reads CASSLINEQFF.

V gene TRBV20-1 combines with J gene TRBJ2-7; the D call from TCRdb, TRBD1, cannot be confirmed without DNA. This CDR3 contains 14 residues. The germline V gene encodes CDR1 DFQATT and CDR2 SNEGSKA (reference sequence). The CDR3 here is CSARDVDSSYEQYF.

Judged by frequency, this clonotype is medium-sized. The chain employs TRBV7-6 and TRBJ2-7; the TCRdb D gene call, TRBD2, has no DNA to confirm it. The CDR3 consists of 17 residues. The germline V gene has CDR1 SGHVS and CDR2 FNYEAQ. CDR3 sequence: CASSLERGLAEWNEQYF.

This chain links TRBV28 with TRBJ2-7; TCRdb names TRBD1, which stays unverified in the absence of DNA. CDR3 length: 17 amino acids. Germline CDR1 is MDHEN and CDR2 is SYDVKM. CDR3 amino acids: CASSMTSLGRQGDEQYF. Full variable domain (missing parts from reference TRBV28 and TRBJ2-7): DVKVTQSSRYLVKRTGEKVFLECVQDMDHENMFWYRQDPGLGLRLIYFSYDVKMKEKGDIPEGYSVSREKKERFSLILESASTNQTSMYLCASSMTSLGRQGDEQYFGPGTRLTVT.

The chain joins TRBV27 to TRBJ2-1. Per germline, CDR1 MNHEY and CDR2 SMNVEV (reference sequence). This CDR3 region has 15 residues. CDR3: CASSSDISSYNEQFF.

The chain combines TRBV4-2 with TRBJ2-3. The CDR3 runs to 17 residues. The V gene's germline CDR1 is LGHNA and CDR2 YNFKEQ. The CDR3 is CASSQDLPPSSTDTQYF.

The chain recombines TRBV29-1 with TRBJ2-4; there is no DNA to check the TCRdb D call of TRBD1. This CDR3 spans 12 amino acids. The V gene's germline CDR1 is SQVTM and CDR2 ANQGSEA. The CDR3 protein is CSVRDSKNIQYF.

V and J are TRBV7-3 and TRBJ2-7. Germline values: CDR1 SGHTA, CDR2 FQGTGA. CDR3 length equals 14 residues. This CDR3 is CASSSSGGAYEQYF.

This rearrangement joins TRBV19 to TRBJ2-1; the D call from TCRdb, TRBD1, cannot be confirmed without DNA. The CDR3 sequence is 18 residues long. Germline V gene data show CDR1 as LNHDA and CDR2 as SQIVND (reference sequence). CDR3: CASRTLNTGTGERDEQFF.

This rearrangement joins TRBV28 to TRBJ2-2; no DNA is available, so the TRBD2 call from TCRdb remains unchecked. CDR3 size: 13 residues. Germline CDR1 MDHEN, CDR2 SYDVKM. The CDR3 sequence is CAGREGLTGELFF.

The CDR3 loop reads CASSLAGLNEQFF. The chain carries TRBV11-2 and TRBJ2-1; there is no DNA to check the TCRdb D call of TRBD1. Germline V gives CDR1 SGHAT, CDR2 FQNNGV. The CDR3 covers 13 residues.

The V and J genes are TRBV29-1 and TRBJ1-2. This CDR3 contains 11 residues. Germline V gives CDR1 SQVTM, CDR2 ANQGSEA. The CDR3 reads CSVEKGNGYTF.

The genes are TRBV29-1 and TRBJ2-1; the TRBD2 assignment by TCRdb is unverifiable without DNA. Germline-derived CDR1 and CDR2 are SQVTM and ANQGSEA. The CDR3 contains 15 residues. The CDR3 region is CSVERASGFYNEQFF.

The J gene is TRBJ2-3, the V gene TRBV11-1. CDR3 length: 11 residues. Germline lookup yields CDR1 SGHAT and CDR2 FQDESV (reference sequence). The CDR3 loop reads CASSRTDTQYF.

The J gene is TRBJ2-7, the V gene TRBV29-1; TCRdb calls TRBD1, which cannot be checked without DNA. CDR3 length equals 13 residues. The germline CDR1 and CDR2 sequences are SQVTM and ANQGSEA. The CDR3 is CSVGGTGAYEQYF.